This T cell receptor (beta chain) appears in the sequencing data of a study of blood T cell repertoires in COVID-19. In the study overall: In each case, the material was cDNA or gDNA derived from T cells, B-cell-depleted T cells, or PBMCs.

Method: immunoSEQ multiplex PCR; TCRdb's copy keeps in-frame clones and lacks some. The sample shows around 250,000 clones, 86% of them seen only once. The receptor comes from a man in his forties with active or convalescent COVID-19. Material: peripheral blood.

The CDR3 protein is CASSQRRSDREETQYF. The DNA of the CDR3 is TGCGCCAGCAGTCAAAGAAGAAGTGACAGGGAAGAGACCCAGTACTTC. The chain carries TRBV23-1 and TRBJ2-5; 7 bases line up with TRBD1. TRBV23-1 is sorted into the ORF group, with uncertain function. This CDR3 spans 16 amino acids. V shed 2 bases, J shed 3 bases, and the junction held 9 bases outside the gene matches.